This TCR beta chain was identified in a study of control samples from healthy donors and cancer patients. Only in-frame clones appear in the TCRdb table, and some are missing; sequencing was by immunoSEQ multiplex PCR. Seen here are about 110,000 clones, just under 85% observed once, and the top ten hold around 6.2%. The CDR3 runs to 11 residues. V gave up 3 bases and J gave up 2 bases, with 1 base separating them. CDR1 SEHNR and CDR2 FQNEAQ come from the germline V gene (reference sequence). The source material was blood. This clonotype was obtained from a man aged 18-30 years in good health. V is TRBV7-9 and J is TRBJ2-5; D unresolved. DNA of the CDR3: TGTGCCAGCAGCTTTCAAGAGACCCAGTACTTC. Its protein product is CASSFQETQYF.